These 22 T cell receptor beta chains came from one sample sequenced in a study of blood T cell repertoires in COVID-19. The assay was immunoSEQ multiplex PCR, and TCRdb's table has in-frame clones only and misses some. The table records nearly 250,000 clones, 70% to 85% of them present only once. The sample was peripheral blood. These receptors were collected from a woman aged 80 or over with acute or convalescent COVID-19.

This clone has only one observation. The V gene is TRBV25-1, the J gene TRBJ2-5, with 7 bases identical to TRBD1. J lost 1 base, V lost 6 bases, and 5 bases had no gene match. CDR1 is MGHDK and CDR2 is SYGVNS in the germline V gene. CDR3 length: 14 residues. This CDR3 reads CASRGTVVQETQYF. The CDR3, as DNA: TGTGCCAGCAGGGGGACAGTAGTCCAAGAGACCCAGTACTTC.

This clone was detected a few times. The rearrangement uses TRBV9 and TRBJ1-1; D is ambiguous. Trimming took 2 bases from V and 5 from J, leaving 19 bases between them. This CDR3 has 16 residues. Germline CDR1 is SGDLS and CDR2 is YYNGEE. The CDR3 nucleotides read TGTGCCAGCAGCGTCAGTTATAGAGCAGGAGGGACTGAAGCTTTCTTT. This encodes CASSVSYRAGGTEAFF.

The chain is built from TRBV30 and TRBJ1-2; 11 bases align to TRBD1. The germline V gene encodes CDR1 GTSNPN and CDR2 SVGIG (reference sequence). With 8 bases clipped from V and 2 bases from J, the junction kept 7 bases outside the gene matches. The CDR3 consists of 14 residues. CDR3 in DNA: TGTGCCCATCGGACAGGGGGCCGGAACTATGGCTACACCTTC. This sequence encodes CAHRTGGRNYGYTF.

V gene TRBV28 combines with J gene TRBJ1-2, with TRBD1 matching 8 bases. Germline V gene sequence: CDR1 MDHEN, CDR2 SYDVKM. V lost 5 bases and J lost 6; bases outside the gene matches: 11. The CDR3 is 15 residues long. DNA for the CDR3: TGTGCCAGCAGTGTACTATACCAGGGGGCTAATGGCTACACCTTC. Translating it yields CASSVLYQGANGYTF.

The V gene is TRBV2, the J gene TRBJ2-5, with a weak D call TRBD1 (6 bases). Germline CDR1 reads SNHLY; CDR2 reads FYNNEI. Trimming left V 8 bases short and J 0 bases short, with 10 bases between. The CDR3 runs to 13 residues. CDR3 in amino acids: CASGRDNQETQYF. CDR3 DNA sequence: TGTGCCAGCGGACGGGACAACCAAGAGACCCAGTACTTC.

The V call is TRBV7-9, the J call TRBJ1-3; D gene ambiguous. Germline CDR1 is SEHNR and CDR2 is FQNEAQ (reference sequence). The CDR3 has 14 residues. V shed 6 bases and J shed 2 bases, with 11 bases lying between them. The CDR3 protein is CASSPSGTGNTIYF. CDR3 DNA: TGTGCCAGCAGTCCTAGCGGGACTGGAAACACCATATATTTT.

CDR3 coding DNA: TGTGCCAGCAGAGTAACCGGGACTAGCTTCCTCGAGCAGTACTTC. This sequence encodes CASRVTGTSFLEQYF. V is TRBV2 and J is TRBJ2-7, with 9 bases that match TRBD2. The CDR3 is made up of 15 amino acids. The germline gives CDR1 SNHLY, CDR2 FYNNEI. V shed 6 bases and J 6 bases; nucleotides not matched to a gene: 12. Using reference TRBV2 and TRBJ2-7 for the parts outside the CDR3, the full variable domain is EPEVTQTPSHQVTQMGQEVILRCVPISNHLYFYWYRQILGQKVEFLVSFYNNEISEKSEIFDDQFSVERPDGSNFTLKIRSTKLEDSAMYFCASRVTGTSFLEQYFGPGTRLTVT.

This chain uses TRBV14 with TRBJ2-2, with TRBD2 matching 12 bases. The CDR3 runs 22 residues. The trim removed 0 bases at V and 4 bases at J, leaving 18 bases unmatched. Germline values: CDR1 SGHDN, CDR2 FVKESK. The CDR3 here is CASSQEASGLAGGPPFTGELFF. The DNA for the CDR3 is TGTGCCAGCAGCCAAGAAGCAAGTGGGCTAGCGGGAGGGCCCCCATTCACCGGGGAGCTGTTTTTT.

This clone has just one count. This sample also contains other DNA sequences that code for the same CDR3. V gene TRBV9 combines with J gene TRBJ2-1; 10 bases map to TRBD2. The V gene's germline CDR1 is SGDLS and CDR2 YYNGEE. V dropped 2 bases and J dropped 3; count of bases not matched to a gene: 2. This CDR3 has 15 amino acids. CDR3 protein: CASSVTSGNYNEQFF. The CDR3 DNA follows: TGTGCCAGCAGCGTCACTAGCGGGAACTACAATGAGCAGTTCTTC. Together with reference TRBV9 and TRBJ2-1, the CDR3 gives the full variable domain: DSGVTQTPKHLITATGQRVTLRCSPRSGDLSVYWYQQSLDQGLQFLIQYYNGEERAKGNILERFSAQQFPDLHSELNLSSLELGDSALYFCASSVTSGNYNEQFFGPGTRLTVL.

This chain links TRBV2 with TRBJ1-5; D uncertain. The V end lost 7 bases, the J end lost 0 bases, and 7 bases lay between the germline ends. The germline V gene has CDR1 SNHLY and CDR2 FYNNEI. The CDR3 is 13 residues long. CDR3: CASKRFSNQPQHF. The DNA for the CDR3 is TGTGCCAGCAAACGGTTTAGCAATCAGCCCCAGCATTTT.

The chain uses TRBV3-1 (or the pseudogene TRBV3-2) and TRBJ2-2; 8 bases align to TRBD1. Germline V gene data show CDR1 as LGHDT and CDR2 as YNNKEL (reference sequence). The CDR3 consists of 15 residues. Trimming took 6 bases from V and 0 from J; bases not matched to a gene: 3. Here the CDR3 reads CASSNRGTNTGELFF. CDR3 nucleotide sequence: TGTGCCAGCAGTAACAGGGGGACGAACACCGGGGAGCTGTTTTTT.

The chain recombines TRBV28 with TRBJ1-5; 7 nucleotides align to TRBD1. The V gene end was trimmed by 5 bases and the J gene end by 0 bases; junction bases not matched to a gene: 7. CDR3 length: 16 residues. The germline CDR1 and CDR2 sequences are MDHEN and SYDVKM. In nucleotides, the CDR3 is TGTGCCAGCAGTGGGGACAGTAGGTATAGCAATCAGCCCCAGCATTTT. Its translation: CASSGDSRYSNQPQHF.

The genes are TRBV5-1 and TRBJ2-1; 9 positions match TRBD2. With V trimmed by 4 bases and J by 2 bases, 4 bases remained unmatched. This CDR3 has 15 residues. Germline assignment: CDR1 SGHRS and CDR2 YFSETQ. DNA of the CDR3: TGCGCCAGCAGCCCGTGGACTAGCGCCTACAATGAGCAGTTCTTC. Amino acids: CASSPWTSAYNEQFF. The full variable domain, its missing parts supplied by reference TRBV5-1 and TRBJ2-1, is KAGVTQTPRYLIKTRGQQVTLSCSPISGHRSVSWYQQTPGQGLQFLFEYFSETQRNKGNFPGRFSGRQFSNSRSEMNVSTLELGDSALYLCASSPWTSAYNEQFFGPGTRLTVL.

The V gene is TRBV7-2, the J gene TRBJ2-1; tentatively, D is TRBD1 (5 bases). The CDR3 consists of 15 residues. Germline CDR1 and CDR2: SGHTA and FQGNSA. The V end lost 7 bases, the J end lost 4 bases, and 17 bases lay between the germline ends. The CDR3 here is CASIQGARTYNEQFF. CDR3 DNA: TGTGCCAGCATACAAGGGGCAAGAACTTACAATGAGCAGTTCTTC.

The chain combines TRBV5-6 with TRBJ1-3; unclear D gene. This CDR3 is 14 amino acids long. The V and J ends lost 4 bases and 4 bases respectively, with 12 bases between them. Germline loops: CDR1 SGHDT, CDR2 YYEEEE. CDR3 sequence reads: CASSASQGGNTIYF. The CDR3 coding sequence is TGTGCCAGCAGCGCTAGTCAAGGAGGAAACACCATATATTTT.

This chain links TRBV28 with TRBJ1-2, with 8 positions matching TRBD1. This CDR3 has 15 amino acids. Per the germline V gene, CDR1 is MDHEN and CDR2 is SYDVKM. Losses at the gene ends were 2 bases for V and 1 base for J; bases not matched to a gene: 3. CDR3 protein: CASSLLQGGNYGYTF. DNA for the CDR3: TGTGCCAGCAGTTTACTACAGGGGGGTAACTATGGCTACACCTTC.

CDR3 DNA sequence: TGTGCCAGCAGCAGACTAGGGGCCTACGAGCAGTACTTC. It yields the protein CASSRLGAYEQYF. The rearrangement joins TRBV6-5 to TRBJ2-7; D might be TRBD2 (6 bases). Germline V gene lookup returns CDR1 MNHEY and CDR2 SVGAGI. With 6 bases removed from V and 2 bases from J, the gap between germline ends came to 11 bases. The CDR3 runs to 13 residues.

This clone is a singleton in its sample. The chain has TRBV14 and TRBJ2-3, with D possibly TRBD1 on 6 matching bases. The CDR3 has 15 amino acids. CDR1 is SGHDN, CDR2 FVKESK, per germline. V was clipped by 2 bases and J by 1 base, with 10 bases between them. The CDR3 loop is CASSQQGIGTDTQYF. The CDR3 DNA reads TGTGCCAGCAGCCAACAGGGGATCGGCACAGATACGCAGTATTTT. Filled out from reference TRBV14 and TRBJ2-3, the complete variable domain reads EAGVTQFPSHSVIEKGQTVTLRCDPISGHDNLYWYRRVMGKEIKFLLHFVKESKQDESGMPNNRFLAERTGGTYSTLKVQPAELEDSGVYFCASSQQGIGTDTQYFGPGTRLTVL.

The CDR3 sequence: CASSLGLAGSDEQFF. In DNA form, the CDR3 reads TGTGCCAGCAGCTTGGGACTAGCGGGAAGCGATGAGCAGTTCTTC. This chain uses TRBV11-3 with TRBJ2-1; 13 nucleotides align to TRBD2. J was trimmed by 8 bases and V by 3 bases; bases with no gene match: 4. The CDR3 contains 15 residues. Germline V gives CDR1 SGHNT, CDR2 YENEEA.

This chain uses TRBV7-8 with TRBJ1-2, with TRBD1 matching 7 bases. Germline loops: CDR1 SGHVS, CDR2 FQNEAQ. The V and J ends lost 4 bases and 0 bases, in that order; junction bases with no gene match: 8. The length of the CDR3 is 16 residues. The CDR3 region has the DNA TGTGCCAGCAGCTCGGGGGGGACAGTCGCTAACTATGGCTACACCTTC. Translation: CASSSGGTVANYGYTF.

This rearrangement joins TRBV7-6 to TRBJ1-2, with TRBD1 identical over 9 bases. Germline V gene data show CDR1 as SGHVS and CDR2 as FNYEAQ. V lost 6 bases and J lost 4; bases outside the gene matches: 3. The CDR3 length is 13 residues. The CDR3 nucleotides read TGTGCCAGCAGAGGACAGGGGTCCTATGGCTACACCTTC. It translates to CASRGQGSYGYTF.

This chain connects TRBV2 to TRBJ1-1; 8 bases align to TRBD1. The length of the CDR3 is 15 residues. The ends lost 4 bases at V and 2 bases at J; junction bases unmatched: 6. Germline-derived CDR1 and CDR2 are SNHLY and FYNNEI. The CDR3 DNA is TGTGCCAGCAGTGTGCACAGGGGGGGTAACACTGAAGCTTTCTTT. This gives the protein CASSVHRGGNTEAFF.